What follows are 26 T cell receptor beta chains derived from one specimen sequenced in a study of T cell changes during pregnancy in multiple sclerosis. The assay was immunoSEQ multiplex PCR, and TCRdb's table has in-frame clones only and misses some. The sample yields 110,000 or so clones, approximately 93% seen once. Sequencing was performed on peripheral blood, taken before pregnancy. These receptors came from a female donor with multiple sclerosis, enrolled in a pregnancy study.

This clone showed up just a few times. The chain has TRBV29-1 and TRBJ1-1; D may be TRBD1 (5 bases). The CDR3 has 13 residues. Germline values: CDR1 SQVTM, CDR2 ANQGSEA. V lost 3 bases and J 9 bases, leaving 17 bases between the germline ends. In DNA form, the CDR3 reads TGCAGCGTTGATTACTTGCAGGCGGGGCAAGCTTTCTTT. This sequence encodes CSVDYLQAGQAFF.

This chain joins TRBV6-5 and TRBJ1-5; TRBD1 aligns across 9 bases. With 6 bases clipped from V and 5 bases from J, the junction kept 2 bases outside the gene matches. From germline, CDR1 is MNHEY and CDR2 SVGAGI. This CDR3 spans 13 amino acids. CDR3 region: CASRRTGDQPQHF. CDR3 nucleotide sequence: TGTGCCAGCAGACGGACAGGGGATCAGCCCCAGCATTTT.

V gene TRBV5-1 combines with J gene TRBJ2-2; D remains unclear. Looked up from germline, CDR1 is SGHRS and CDR2 is YFSETQ. V was pared by 0 bases and J by 1 base, with 4 bases between. The CDR3 contains 14 residues. CDR3 residues: CASSLGQNTGELFF. In DNA, the CDR3 is TGCGCCAGCAGCTTGGGACAGAACACCGGGGAGCTGTTTTTT.

This chain joins TRBV11-2 and TRBJ2-5; 9 bases align to TRBD2. J was trimmed by 5 bases and V by 4 bases; bases with no gene match: 14. The CDR3 has 17 amino acids. Germline CDR1 reads SGHAT; CDR2 reads FQNNGV. DNA of the CDR3: TGTGCCAGCAGCTCCTCCCCGGGACTAGCCGTACCGGAGACCCAGTACTTC. Its protein is CASSSSPGLAVPETQYF. Complete variable domain (other parts from reference TRBV11-2 and TRBJ2-5): EAGVAQSPRYKIIEKRQSVAFWCNPISGHATLYWYQQILGQGPKLLIQFQNNGVVDDSQLPKDRFSAERLKGVDSTLKIQPAKLEDSAVYLCASSSSPGLAVPETQYFGPGTRLLVL.

Turning to this clone: Other DNA sequences of this sample code for an identical CDR3. The chain has TRBV11-3 and TRBJ2-2, with 8 bases fitting TRBD1. V was clipped by 4 bases and J by 1 base; unmatched bases: 2. The germline V gene encodes CDR1 SGHNT and CDR2 YENEEA. CDR3 size: 15 residues. CDR3 nucleotide sequence: TGTGCCAGCAGCTCTGGACAGGGGAACACCGGGGAGCTGTTTTTT. As protein: CASSSGQGNTGELFF.

This chain connects TRBV6-6 to TRBJ1-1; tentative D call: TRBD1 (5 bases). The CDR3 has 13 amino acids. In germline, CDR1 is MNHNY, CDR2 SVGAGI (reference sequence). Trimming pared 6 bases from V and 1 base from J, leaving 9 bases between. The CDR3 DNA follows: TGTGCCAGCAGCCCAGGGCGGAACACTGAAGCTTTCTTT. Protein: CASSPGRNTEAFF.

This chain joins TRBV6-1 and TRBJ2-1, with TRBD2 matching 9 bases. The V gene end was trimmed by 6 bases and the J gene end by 4 bases; junction bases not matched to a gene: 7. CDR3 length: 15 amino acids. CDR1 is MNHNS and CDR2 is SASEGT in the germline V gene. CDR3 DNA sequence: TGTGCCAGCAGAGTAGGGCGGGGGGGGTACAATGAGCAGTTCTTC. Its translation is CASRVGRGGYNEQFF.

This sequence joins TRBV30 and TRBJ1-2; D is uncertain. V lost 2 bases and J lost 4, with 17 bases in between. Germline values: CDR1 GTSNPN, CDR2 SVGIG (reference sequence). The CDR3 is made up of 15 amino acids. The CDR3 protein is CAWSPGVQIGYGYTF. CDR3 sequence (DNA): TGTGCCTGGAGTCCGGGTGTGCAGATCGGCTATGGCTACACCTTC. The full variable domain, in which reference TRBV30 and TRBJ1-2 provide the parts outside the CDR3, is SQTIHQWPATLVQPVGSPLSLECTVEGTSNPNLYWYRQAAGRGLQLLFYSVGIGQISSEVPQNLSASRPQDRQFILSSKKLLLSDSGFYLCAWSPGVQIGYGYTFGSGTRLTVV.

The chain couples TRBV7-2 to TRBJ1-2; D not certain. V gave up 4 bases and J gave up 4 bases, with 7 bases separating them. The CDR3 runs 12 residues. Looked up from germline, CDR1 is SGHTA and CDR2 is FQGNSA. CDR3 in DNA: TGTGCCAGCAGCTCCTTGAGCTATGGCTACACCTTC. Its translation is CASSSLSYGYTF.

CDR3 in amino acids: CASSEARDRSPNTQYF. DNA for the CDR3: TGTGCCAGCAGTGAAGCTAGGGACAGGTCCCCCAACACCCAGTACTTC. The chain joins TRBV6-1 to TRBJ2-5; 8 bases map to TRBD1. V was clipped by 0 bases and J by 8 bases; unmatched bases: 11. The CDR3 is made up of 16 amino acids. CDR1 is MNHNS and CDR2 is SASEGT in the germline V gene.

The V and J genes are TRBV2 and TRBJ2-1; D gene ambiguous. CDR1 and CDR2 (germline): SNHLY, FYNNEI. The germline V and J ends were trimmed by 8 bases and 6 bases, with 8 bases remaining between them. The CDR3 runs 11 residues. The CDR3 region has the DNA TGTGCCAGCCCTTCGGGCAATGAGCAGTTCTTC. Translating it yields CASPSGNEQFF.

The table lists this clone with a count of one. The rearrangement uses TRBV13 and TRBJ2-1; TRBD1 aligns across 9 bases. CDR1 is PRHDT and CDR2 is FYEKMQ in the germline V gene (reference sequence). The J segment lost 8 bases and the V segment lost 5 bases, leaving 10 bases of the junction unmatched. The CDR3 runs to 15 residues. The CDR3 sequence is CASSPPGQGKYEQFF. The CDR3 nucleotides read TGTGCCAGCAGCCCACCCGGACAGGGGAAGTATGAGCAGTTCTTC.

Only one count was recorded for this clone. The V and J genes are TRBV10-3 and TRBJ1-5; 7 bases match TRBD1. CDR3 length: 14 residues. J gave up 2 bases and V 5 bases, and 3 bases lay outside the gene matches. The V gene's germline CDR1 is ENHRY and CDR2 SYGVKD. The CDR3: CAISPDRRNQPQHF. The DNA for the CDR3 is TGTGCCATCAGTCCGGACAGGCGCAATCAGCCCCAGCATTTT.

The chain couples TRBV2 to TRBJ1-2; no clear D. V lost 8 bases to trimming and J lost 0 bases, with 16 bases between them. CDR3 length: 15 residues. Germline loops: CDR1 SNHLY, CDR2 FYNNEI. CDR3 DNA sequence: TGTGCCAGCCCCGAAGGTTCAGAGGCTAACTATGGCTACACCTTC. Translation: CASPEGSEANYGYTF.

This sequence joins TRBV9 and TRBJ1-1; tentatively, D is TRBD1 (5 bases). V was pared by 3 bases and J by 3 bases, with 18 bases between. Germline-derived CDR1 and CDR2 are SGDLS and YYNGEE. The CDR3 is 16 amino acids. CDR3 DNA sequence: TGTGCCAGCAGCGCGCGTATAGGGACTTCTTACACTGAAGCTTTCTTT. Translated, it gives CASSARIGTSYTEAFF.

V and J are TRBV5-1 and TRBJ2-3; TRBD1 matches at 10 bases. V shed 3 bases, J shed 2 bases, and the junction held 9 bases outside the gene matches. Germline V gene data show CDR1 as SGHRS and CDR2 as YFSETQ. The CDR3 sequence is 17 residues long. Here the CDR3 DNA reads TGCGCCAGCAGCTCCTACGCCGGGACAGGGGACACAGATACGCAGTATTTT. The encoded protein is CASSSYAGTGDTDTQYF.

The chain couples TRBV6-1 to TRBJ2-7; TRBD2 matches 8 bases. CDR3 size: 12 residues. The trim removed 7 bases at V and 7 bases at J, leaving 6 bases unmatched. Germline V lookup: CDR1 MNHNS, CDR2 SASEGT. The CDR3 coding sequence is TGTGCCAGCACGGGGGGGGCATGGGAGCAGTACTTC. Translated, it gives CASTGGAWEQYF.

The chain joins TRBV27 to TRBJ2-7; 13 nucleotides match TRBD2. This CDR3 has 16 amino acids. Germline CDR1 reads MNHEY; CDR2 reads SMNVEV (reference sequence). Germline trimming cut 5 bases from V and 6 bases from J; bases unmatched to any gene: 10. The CDR3 sequence: CASSPQGLAGWVEQYF. CDR3 sequence (DNA): TGTGCCAGCAGTCCCCAGGGACTAGCGGGATGGGTCGAGCAGTACTTC.

Turning to this clone: The sample has other DNA sequences that encode this CDR3 too. The rearrangement uses TRBV28 and TRBJ2-1, with TRBD2 as a possible D gene (6 bases). Trimming cost V 6 bases and J 0 bases, with 12 bases left between them. In germline, CDR1 is MDHEN, CDR2 SYDVKM. The CDR3 extends over 15 amino acids. CDR3: CASSLAGSSYNEQFF. CDR3 sequence (DNA): TGTGCCAGCAGCCTGGCCGGGAGCTCCTACAATGAGCAGTTCTTC.

This clone was detected only once. V and J are TRBV6-4 and TRBJ2-6; no definite D call. The CDR3 runs 14 residues. In germline, CDR1 is MRHNA, CDR2 SNTAGT. Trimming cost V 7 bases and J 0 bases, with 7 bases left between them. The CDR3: CASKLNSGANVLTF. DNA of the CDR3: TGTGCCAGCAAACTGAACTCTGGGGCCAACGTCCTGACTTTC.

The chain links TRBV10-3 to TRBJ1-1; a possible D gene is TRBD1 (5 bases). This CDR3 has 14 amino acids. The germline CDR1 and CDR2 sequences are ENHRY and SYGVKD. Trimming took off 4 bases at V and 2 bases at J, with 11 bases between the two ends. In DNA, the CDR3 is TGTGCCATCAGTGCGGGGGAATTCAACACTGAAGCTTTCTTT. Translated, it gives CAISAGEFNTEAFF.

The CDR3 nucleotides are TGTGCCAGCAGTGTCGGGGAATTAGATACGCAGTATTTT. This encodes CASSVGELDTQYF. The chain links TRBV6-4 to TRBJ2-3, with D perhaps TRBD2 (5 bases). V lost 4 bases and J 5 bases, leaving 10 bases between the germline ends. CDR3 length: 13 amino acids. Per germline, CDR1 MRHNA and CDR2 SNTAGT.

This clone was detected only once. The rearrangement joins TRBV6-6 to TRBJ2-7; possible D gene TRBD2, 5 bases. CDR1 is MNHNY, CDR2 SVGAGI, per germline (reference sequence). The CDR3 extends over 13 amino acids. V dropped 7 bases and J dropped 4 bases, with 14 bases sitting between them. The CDR3 nucleotides read TGTGCCAGCACCCCGGGGTCTTTATACGAGCAGTACTTC. It translates to CASTPGSLYEQYF.

Regarding this clone: One end of the junction does not line up with germline, which may come from a read error. The chain uses TRBV6-5 and TRBJ1-3; 7 nucleotides match TRBD1. CDR3 length equals 15 residues. Germline V CDR1 and CDR2: MNHEY, SVGAGI. CDR3 nucleotide sequence: TGTGCCAGCAGTGACTCCCGGGACAGAGGAAACACCATATATTTT. Protein product: CASSDSRDRGNTIYF.

The count of this clone is one. The chain couples TRBV5-1 to TRBJ2-5, with 9 bases that match TRBD1. The germline CDR1 and CDR2 sequences are SGHRS and YFSETQ. This CDR3 comprises 16 residues. The trim removed 0 bases at V and 2 bases at J, leaving 5 bases unmatched. As DNA, the CDR3 is TGCGCCAGCAGCTTGGCCTGGACAGGGGAACAAGAGACCCAGTACTTC. The encoded protein is CASSLAWTGEQETQYF.

The rearrangement links TRBV6-5 to TRBJ1-1; 9 bases line up with TRBD1. Germline trimming cut 6 bases from V and 1 base from J; bases unmatched to any gene: 6. CDR1 and CDR2 from the germline V gene are MNHEY and SVGAGI. The CDR3 is made up of 15 amino acids. The CDR3 nucleotides are TGTGCCAGCAGCCGAGGGACAGGGCGGAACACTGAAGCTTTCTTT. This gives the protein CASSRGTGRNTEAFF.